The 20 T cell receptor beta chains below were found in one sample sequenced in a study of blood T cell repertoires in COVID-19. Data came from immunoSEQ multiplex PCR; TCRdb stores just in-frame clones and leaves some out. Here the sample spans approximately 280,000 clones, 90% being singletons. Material: PBMCs or T cells enriched from blood (not recorded which). These receptors were obtained from a woman aged 18-30 years with acute COVID-19.

V gene TRBV4-1 combines with J gene TRBJ2-3, with D possibly matching TRBD2 (6 bases). With 1 base removed from V and 4 bases from J, the gap between germline ends came to 21 bases. CDR3 length equals 18 residues. Germline loops: CDR1 MGHRA, CDR2 YSYEKL. The CDR3 DNA is TGCGCCAGCAGCCAAGTTGGCTTATCGGGAGTAGGTTCAGATACGCAGTATTTT. Its translation is CASSQVGLSGVGSDTQYF.

The chain combines TRBV28 with TRBJ2-1; a possible D gene is TRBD2 (5 bases). The V gene's germline CDR1 is MDHEN and CDR2 SYDVKM. Between the trimmed V and J ends, which lost 3 bases and 9 bases, there was a span of 12 bases. The length of the CDR3 is 13 residues. The CDR3 DNA is TGTGCCAGCAGTTTGTTCCTAGGAGGTGAGCAGTTCTTC. It translates to CASSLFLGGEQFF.

The V gene is TRBV5-1, the J gene TRBJ1-4; unclear D gene. V dropped 0 bases and J dropped 0 bases, with 12 bases sitting between them. The CDR3 consists of 17 residues. The germline gives CDR1 SGHRS, CDR2 YFSETQ. CDR3 sequence reads: CASSLGALSSTNEKLFF. The CDR3 coding sequence is TGCGCCAGCAGCTTGGGGGCTTTGTCGTCAACTAATGAAAAACTGTTTTTT.

The chain carries TRBV10-3 and TRBJ1-1; 8 bases match TRBD1. CDR1 ENHRY and CDR2 SYGVKD come from the germline V gene. V lost 3 bases and J lost 0; bases outside the gene matches: 9. The CDR3 has 17 amino acids. The CDR3 loop reads CAISDNRGRKMNTEAFF. Here the CDR3 DNA reads TGTGCCATCAGTGATAACAGGGGGAGAAAGATGAACACTGAAGCTTTCTTT.

The chain uses TRBV18 and TRBJ1-4; perhaps TRBD1 as D (5 bases). Germline CDR1 reads KGHSH; CDR2 reads LQKENI. CDR3 length: 16 amino acids. The germline V and J ends were trimmed by 6 bases and 0 bases, with 14 bases remaining between them. The CDR3 here is CASSQKGPATNEKLFF. The CDR3 DNA reads TGTGCCAGCTCTCAGAAGGGGCCTGCAACTAATGAAAAACTGTTTTTT.

The chain uses TRBV4-1 and TRBJ1-5; possible D gene TRBD1, 6 bases. From germline, CDR1 is MGHRA and CDR2 YSYEKL. The CDR3 runs to 16 residues. Trimming shortened V by 2 bases and J by 3 bases, and 14 bases separated the two germline ends. CDR3 nucleotide sequence: TGCGCCAGCAGCCAACCAGGGGTCCTACCCAATCAGCCCCAGCATTTT. It translates to CASSQPGVLPNQPQHF.

This clone was counted only a few times. The V gene is TRBV15, the J gene TRBJ2-1; weak D call: TRBD2 (6 bases). The V gene's germline CDR1 is LNHNV and CDR2 YYDKDF (reference sequence). The V gene lost 0 bases and the J gene lost 9 bases, with 12 bases spanning the gap. This CDR3 contains 14 residues. In nucleotides, the CDR3 is TGTGCCACCAGCAGAGAGGGACGGGGGACTGAGCAGTTCTTC. Translating it yields CATSREGRGTEQFF.

The chain is built from TRBV19 and TRBJ2-7; D possibly corresponds to TRBD1 (6 bases). V lost 2 bases and J lost 0, with 8 bases in between. The CDR3 totals 14 residues. Germline V CDR1 and CDR2: LNHDA, SQIVND (reference sequence). The CDR3 DNA is TGTGCCAGTAGTATAACAGGGACCTCCTACGAGCAGTACTTC. As protein: CASSITGTSYEQYF.

The chain employs TRBV9 and TRBJ2-3, with D perhaps TRBD1 (5 bases). The V gene's germline CDR1 is SGDLS and CDR2 YYNGEE. Deletions cut 0 bases from V and 0 bases from J, with 11 bases between. The CDR3 has 16 residues. The CDR3 sequence is CASSVARGQSTDTQYF. Here the CDR3 DNA reads TGTGCCAGCAGCGTAGCTAGGGGCCAGAGCACAGATACGCAGTATTTT.

In regard to this clone: Other DNA sequences of this sample code for an identical CDR3. This chain joins TRBV30 and TRBJ1-5, with D unresolved. The V end was cut by 2 bases, the J end by 1 base, with 6 bases between. The CDR3 totals 13 residues. Per the germline V gene, CDR1 is GTSNPN and CDR2 is SVGIG (reference sequence). The CDR3: CAWSRGSNQPQHF. Here the CDR3 DNA reads TGTGCCTGGAGTCGCGGGAGCAATCAGCCCCAGCATTTT.

The rearrangement joins TRBV7-2 to TRBJ2-2; D remains ambiguous. The V end was cut by 1 base, the J end by 3 bases, with 6 bases between. This CDR3 has 14 amino acids. From germline, CDR1 is SGHTA and CDR2 FQGNSA. CDR3 amino acids: CASSLGYDTGELFF. DNA for the CDR3: TGTGCCAGCAGCTTAGGCTATGACACCGGGGAGCTGTTTTTT.

The chain carries TRBV6-5 and TRBJ2-5; D is possibly TRBD1 (5 bases). Per the germline V gene, CDR1 is MNHEY and CDR2 is SVGAGI. V gave up 0 bases and J gave up 2 bases, with 13 bases separating them. The CDR3 totals 16 residues. The CDR3 region has the DNA TGTGCCAGCAGTTACTCGGTGGCAGGGTTGCAAGAGACCCAGTACTTC. Amino acids: CASSYSVAGLQETQYF.

This chain uses TRBV29-1 with TRBJ1-1, with TRBD1 as a possible D gene (5 bases). V was clipped by 7 bases and J by 0 bases, with 12 bases between them. This CDR3 is 13 amino acids long. The germline V gene encodes CDR1 SQVTM and CDR2 ANQGSEA. The CDR3: CSGRGALNTEAFF. CDR3 coding DNA: TGCAGCGGGCGCGGGGCCCTGAACACTGAAGCTTTCTTT.

The rearrangement links TRBV2 to TRBJ1-1, with 12 bases matching TRBD1. The V and J ends lost 6 bases and 5 bases, in that order; junction bases with no gene match: 1. The germline CDR1 and CDR2 sequences are SNHLY and FYNNEI. This CDR3 spans 13 amino acids. Written as DNA, the CDR3 is TGTGCCAGCAGGGGACAGGGGGCTACTGAAGCTTTCTTT. It yields the protein CASRGQGATEAFF.

The chain recombines TRBV28 with TRBJ2-1; 8 nucleotides match TRBD2. This CDR3 is 15 amino acids long. Germline values: CDR1 MDHEN, CDR2 SYDVKM. The V segment lost 4 bases and the J segment 8 bases; nucleotides outside the gene matches: 10. The CDR3: CASSSHSTGGDEQFF. The CDR3 DNA follows: TGTGCCAGCAGTTCCCACTCTACGGGAGGGGATGAGCAGTTCTTC. Full variable domain (remainder filled in from reference TRBV28 and TRBJ2-1): DVKVTQSSRYLVKRTGEKVFLECVQDMDHENMFWYRQDPGLGLRLIYFSYDVKMKEKGDIPEGYSVSREKKERFSLILESASTNQTSMYLCASSSHSTGGDEQFFGPGTRLTVL.

CDR3 nucleotides: TGTGCCAGCAGTTACTCAGCTCGGACAGGGGATGCCTATGGCTACACCTTC. It yields the protein CASSYSARTGDAYGYTF. The chain employs TRBV6-2 or TRBV6-3 and TRBJ1-2; 9 nucleotides align to TRBD1. Germline V gene data show CDR1 as MNHEY and CDR2 as SVGEGT. Unmatched junction bases numbered 9, after V lost 0 bases and J lost 4 bases. The CDR3 covers 17 residues.

The V call is TRBV11-3, the J call TRBJ2-1; weak D call: TRBD2 (6 bases). V lost 3 bases and J 10 bases, leaving 13 bases between the germline ends. From germline, CDR1 is SGHNT and CDR2 YENEEA. This CDR3 spans 13 amino acids. The CDR3 protein is CASSFHPLAEQFF. DNA of the CDR3: TGTGCCAGCAGCTTCCACCCCCTAGCGGAGCAGTTCTTC.

The V call is TRBV7-2, the J call TRBJ2-1, with D possibly matching TRBD2 (6 bases). CDR1 SGHTA and CDR2 FQGNSA come from the germline V gene. V gave up 1 base and J gave up 4 bases, with 14 bases separating them. The CDR3 spans 16 residues. The CDR3 loop reads CASSLVFGRGYNEQFF. The CDR3 DNA reads as TGTGCCAGCAGCTTAGTATTCGGGAGAGGTTACAATGAGCAGTTCTTC.

The genes are TRBV3-1 (or the pseudogene TRBV3-2) and TRBJ2-3; TRBD2 matches at 8 bases. The CDR3 loop spans 17 amino acids. After removal of 4 bases from V and 4 bases from J, the junction contained 13 bases not matched to a gene. Germline lookup yields CDR1 LGHDT and CDR2 YNNKEL (reference sequence). CDR3 bases: TGTGCCAGCAGCCTACGGGGATCGGGAGGGAGGGCAGATACGCAGTATTTT. Translated: CASSLRGSGGRADTQYF.

CDR3 nucleotides: TGTGCCAGCAGCCAAGATCATACAGACTCCTACAATGAGCAGTTCTTC. This sequence encodes CASSQDHTDSYNEQFF. The V gene is TRBV14, the J gene TRBJ2-1; D is uncertain. The germline CDR1 and CDR2 sequences are SGHDN and FVKESK. Trimming took 0 bases from V and 0 from J, leaving 9 bases between them. The CDR3 sequence is 16 residues long.